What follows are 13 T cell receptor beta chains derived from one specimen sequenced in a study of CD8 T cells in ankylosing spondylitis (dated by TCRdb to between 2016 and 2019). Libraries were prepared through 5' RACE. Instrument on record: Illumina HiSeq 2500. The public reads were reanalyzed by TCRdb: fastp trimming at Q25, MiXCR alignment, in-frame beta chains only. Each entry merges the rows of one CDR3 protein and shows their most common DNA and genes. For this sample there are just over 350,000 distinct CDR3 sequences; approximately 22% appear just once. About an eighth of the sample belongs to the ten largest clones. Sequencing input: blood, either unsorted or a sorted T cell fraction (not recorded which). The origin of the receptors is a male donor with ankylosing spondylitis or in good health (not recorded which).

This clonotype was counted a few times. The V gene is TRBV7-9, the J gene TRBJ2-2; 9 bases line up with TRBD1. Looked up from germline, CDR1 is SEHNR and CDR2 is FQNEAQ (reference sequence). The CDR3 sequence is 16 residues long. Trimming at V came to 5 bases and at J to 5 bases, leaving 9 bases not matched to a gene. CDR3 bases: TGTGCCAGCAGCCTCCCCGGACAGGGGATTACCGGGGAGCTGTTTTTT. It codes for CASSLPGQGITGELFF.

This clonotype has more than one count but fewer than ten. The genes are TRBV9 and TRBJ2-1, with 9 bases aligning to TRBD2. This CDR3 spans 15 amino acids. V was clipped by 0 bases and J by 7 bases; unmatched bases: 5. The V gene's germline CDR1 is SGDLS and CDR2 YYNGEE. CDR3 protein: CASSVAAGGSNEQFF. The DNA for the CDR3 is TGTGCCAGCAGCGTAGCCGCGGGGGGGTCGAATGAGCAGTTCTTC.

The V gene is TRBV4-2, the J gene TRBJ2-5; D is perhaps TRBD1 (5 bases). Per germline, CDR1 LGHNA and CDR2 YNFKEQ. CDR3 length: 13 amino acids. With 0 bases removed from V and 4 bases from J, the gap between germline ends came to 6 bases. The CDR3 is CASSQEGAETQYF. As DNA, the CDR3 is TGTGCCAGCAGCCAAGAAGGGGCAGAGACCCAGTACTTC.

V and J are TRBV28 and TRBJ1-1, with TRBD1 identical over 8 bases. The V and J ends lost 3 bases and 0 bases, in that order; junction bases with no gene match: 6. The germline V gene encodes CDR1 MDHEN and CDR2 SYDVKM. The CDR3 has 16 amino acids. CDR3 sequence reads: CASSFGTGIMNTEAFF. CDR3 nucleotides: TGTGCCAGCAGTTTCGGGACAGGCATCATGAACACTGAAGCTTTCTTT.

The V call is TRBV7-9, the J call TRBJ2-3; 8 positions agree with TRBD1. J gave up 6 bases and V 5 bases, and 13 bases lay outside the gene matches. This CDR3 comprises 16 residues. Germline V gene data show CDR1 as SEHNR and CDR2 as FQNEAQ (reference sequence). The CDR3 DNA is TGTGCCAGCAGCCGCCTACCGGGACAGGAGGGGGATACGCAGTATTTT. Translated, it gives CASSRLPGQEGDTQYF.

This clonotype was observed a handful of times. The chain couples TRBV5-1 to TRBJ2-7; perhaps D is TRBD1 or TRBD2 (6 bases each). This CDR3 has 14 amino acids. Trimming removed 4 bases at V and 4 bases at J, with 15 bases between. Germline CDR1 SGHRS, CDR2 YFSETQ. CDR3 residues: CASSATTGAYEQYF. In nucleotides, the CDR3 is TGCGCCAGCAGCGCGACCACGGGGGCATACGAGCAGTACTTC.

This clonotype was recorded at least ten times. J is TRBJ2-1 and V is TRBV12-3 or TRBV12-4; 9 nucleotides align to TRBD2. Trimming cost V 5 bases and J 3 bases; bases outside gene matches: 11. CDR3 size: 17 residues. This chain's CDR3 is CASSTPRSGGDYNEQFF. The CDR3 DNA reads TGTGCCAGCAGTACCCCCCGTAGCGGGGGAGACTACAATGAGCAGTTCTTC.

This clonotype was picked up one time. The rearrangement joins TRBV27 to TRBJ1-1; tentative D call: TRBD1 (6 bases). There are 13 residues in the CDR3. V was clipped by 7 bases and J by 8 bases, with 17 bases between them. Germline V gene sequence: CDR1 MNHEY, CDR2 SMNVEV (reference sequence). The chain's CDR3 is CASNPYGGHEAFF. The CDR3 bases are TGTGCCAGCAATCCCTACGGGGGACACGAAGCTTTCTTT.

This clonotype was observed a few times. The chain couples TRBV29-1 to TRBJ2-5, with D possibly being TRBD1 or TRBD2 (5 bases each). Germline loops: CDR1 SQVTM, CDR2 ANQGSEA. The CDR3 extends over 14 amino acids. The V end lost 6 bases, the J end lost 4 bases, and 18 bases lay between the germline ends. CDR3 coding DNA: TGCAGCGTCCCGGGACGACCAGGCTTAGAGACCCAGTACTTC. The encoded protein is CSVPGRPGLETQYF.

CDR3 protein: CSVVETGANYGYTF. The CDR3 DNA follows: TGCAGCGTTGTGGAGACAGGAGCCAACTATGGCTACACCTTC. The rearrangement uses TRBV29-1 and TRBJ1-2; possible D gene TRBD1, 6 bases. Per germline, CDR1 SQVTM and CDR2 ANQGSEA. CDR3 length: 14 amino acids. Trimming left V 4 bases short and J 2 bases short, with 14 bases between. Full variable domain (outside the CDR3, taken from reference TRBV29-1 and TRBJ1-2): SAVISQKPSRDICQRGTSLTIQCQVDSQVTMMFWYRQQPGQSLTLIATANQGSEATYESGFVIDKFPISRPNLTFSTLTVSNMSPEDSSIYLCSVVETGANYGYTFGSGTRLTVV.

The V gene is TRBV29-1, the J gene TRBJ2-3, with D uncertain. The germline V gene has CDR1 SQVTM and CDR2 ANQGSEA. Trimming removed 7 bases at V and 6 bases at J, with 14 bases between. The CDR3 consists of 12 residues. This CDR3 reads CSAIEAADTQYF. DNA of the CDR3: TGCAGCGCAATAGAGGCGGCGGATACGCAGTATTTT.

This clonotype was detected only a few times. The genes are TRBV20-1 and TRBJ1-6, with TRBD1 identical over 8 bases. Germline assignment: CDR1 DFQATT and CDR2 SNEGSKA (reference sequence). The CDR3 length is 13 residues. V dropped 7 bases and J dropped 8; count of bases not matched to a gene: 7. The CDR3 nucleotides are TGCAGTGTAGTGGACAGGGAATATTCACCCCTCCACTTT. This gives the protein CSVVDREYSPLHF.

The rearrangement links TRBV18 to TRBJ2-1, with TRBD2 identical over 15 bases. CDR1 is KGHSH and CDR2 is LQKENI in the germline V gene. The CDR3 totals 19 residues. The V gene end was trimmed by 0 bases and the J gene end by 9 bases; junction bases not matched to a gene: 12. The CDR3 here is CASSPPAPGLAGGQSEQFF. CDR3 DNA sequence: TGTGCCAGCTCACCACCGGCCCCCGGACTAGCGGGGGGGCAGAGTGAGCAGTTCTTC. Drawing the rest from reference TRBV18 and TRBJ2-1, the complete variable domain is NAGVMQNPRHLVRRRGQEARLRCSPMKGHSHVYWYRQLPEEGLKFMVYLQKENIIDESGMPKERFSAEFPKEGPSILRIQQVVRGDSAAYFCASSPPAPGLAGGQSEQFFGPGTRLTVL.